This T cell receptor (beta chain) came from a study of T cell responses to AZD1222 COVID-19 vaccine. As for the study in general: Analysis merged second doses at about 4 or about 12 weeks. General study points: Spike regions recognized by vaccine-associated CD4 TCRs spanned the protein, led by 160-218 and 743-854. At baseline, seropositivity was found in only a handful of AZD1222 recipients. Reportedly, nearly half of unique spike TCRs recognized epitopes outside B.1.351/B.1.1.7 mutations.

V lost 0 bases, J lost 1 base, and 4 bases stayed unmatched. The CDR3 sequence is 16 residues long. The germline CDR1 and CDR2 sequences are LGHNA and YNFKEQ. This clone has ten or more counts. Its target is unknown. The data were produced by immunoSEQ multiplex PCR, yet TCRdb's version contains in-frame clones alone and is incomplete. The sample has over 60,000 clones, roughly 84% seen once; the top ten hold around 24%. The source is an adult in good health. J is TRBJ2-7 and V is TRBV4-2; 9 positions agree with TRBD2. The source material was peripheral blood, sampled on day 0 of AZD1222 vaccination. CDR3 sequence: CASSQEGAGGSYEQYF. The CDR3 DNA sequence: TGTGCCAGCAGCCAAGAAGGAGCGGGGGGTTCCTACGAGCAGTACTTC.